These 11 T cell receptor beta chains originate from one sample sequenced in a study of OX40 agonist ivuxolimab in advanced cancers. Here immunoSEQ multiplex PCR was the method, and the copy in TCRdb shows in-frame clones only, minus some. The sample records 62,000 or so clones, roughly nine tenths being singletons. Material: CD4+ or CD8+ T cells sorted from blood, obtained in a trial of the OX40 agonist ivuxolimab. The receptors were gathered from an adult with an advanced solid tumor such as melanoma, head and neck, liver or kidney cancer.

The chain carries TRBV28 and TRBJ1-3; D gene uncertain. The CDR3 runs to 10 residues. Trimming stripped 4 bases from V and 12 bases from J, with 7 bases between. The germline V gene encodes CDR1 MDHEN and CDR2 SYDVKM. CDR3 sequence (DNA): TGTGCCAGCAGTTCTCGTAACATATATTTT. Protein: CASSSRNIYF.

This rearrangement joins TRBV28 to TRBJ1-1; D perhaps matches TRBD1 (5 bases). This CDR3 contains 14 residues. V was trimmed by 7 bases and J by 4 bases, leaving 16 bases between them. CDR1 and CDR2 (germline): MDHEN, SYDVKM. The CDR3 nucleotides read TGTGCCAGCACCAGTAGTGGGGGGGGCACTGAAGCTTTCTTT. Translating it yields CASTSSGGGTEAFF.

In DNA form, the CDR3 reads TGCGCCAGCAGCTTCCCGGGGACTTACGAGCAGTACTTC. Encoded protein: CASSFPGTYEQYF. The chain joins TRBV5-1 to TRBJ2-7; D is possibly TRBD2 (6 bases). Germline assignment: CDR1 SGHRS and CDR2 YFSETQ. This CDR3 spans 13 amino acids. The V and J ends lost 2 bases and 4 bases respectively, with 10 bases between them.

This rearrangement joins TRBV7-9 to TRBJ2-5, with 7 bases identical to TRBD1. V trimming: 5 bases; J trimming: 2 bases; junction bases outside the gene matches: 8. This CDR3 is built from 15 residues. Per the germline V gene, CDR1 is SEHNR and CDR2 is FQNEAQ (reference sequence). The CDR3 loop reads CASSPGDSKQETQYF. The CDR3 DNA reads TGTGCCAGCAGCCCCGGGGACAGCAAACAAGAGACCCAGTACTTC.

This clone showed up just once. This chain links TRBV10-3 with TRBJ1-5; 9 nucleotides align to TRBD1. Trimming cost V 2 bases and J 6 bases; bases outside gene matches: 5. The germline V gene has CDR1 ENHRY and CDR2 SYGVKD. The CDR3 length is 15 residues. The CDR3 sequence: CAISERTGGGQPQHF. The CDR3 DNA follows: TGTGCCATCAGTGAGCGAACAGGGGGCGGTCAGCCCCAGCATTTT.

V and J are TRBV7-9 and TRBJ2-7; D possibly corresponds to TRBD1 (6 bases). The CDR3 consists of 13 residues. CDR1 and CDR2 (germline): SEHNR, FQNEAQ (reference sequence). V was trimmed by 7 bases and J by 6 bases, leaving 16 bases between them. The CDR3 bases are TGTGCCAGCAACAGAGACAGGATTGGCGAGCAGTACTTC. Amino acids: CASNRDRIGEQYF.

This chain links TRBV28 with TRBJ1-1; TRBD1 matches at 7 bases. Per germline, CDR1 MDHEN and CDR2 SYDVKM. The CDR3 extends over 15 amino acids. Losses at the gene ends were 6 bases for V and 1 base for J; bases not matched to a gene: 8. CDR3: CASRPSDRRNTEAFF. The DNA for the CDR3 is TGTGCCAGCAGACCCTCGGACAGGAGGAACACTGAAGCTTTCTTT.

In DNA form, the CDR3 reads TGTGCCAGCAGACCGGGACTATCTTACAATGAGCAGTTCTTC. Translation: CASRPGLSYNEQFF. The chain joins TRBV25-1 to TRBJ2-1, with 7 bases that match TRBD2. Germline loops: CDR1 MGHDK, CDR2 SYGVNS. The V gene end was trimmed by 6 bases and the J gene end by 4 bases; junction bases not matched to a gene: 6. This CDR3 contains 14 residues.

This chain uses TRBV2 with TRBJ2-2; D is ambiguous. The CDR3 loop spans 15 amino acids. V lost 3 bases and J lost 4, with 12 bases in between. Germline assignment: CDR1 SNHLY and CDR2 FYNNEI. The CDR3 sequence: CASSDQGLVTGELFF. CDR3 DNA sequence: TGTGCCAGCAGTGATCAAGGGTTGGTCACCGGGGAGCTGTTTTTT.

The CDR3 coding sequence is TGCGCCAGCAGCCGCTGGGCCTTAGCGGGAGTCTACAATGAGCAGTTCTTC. This translates into CASSRWALAGVYNEQFF. V usage is TRBV5-1 and J usage is TRBJ2-1, with 9 bases identical to TRBD2. CDR1 and CDR2 (germline): SGHRS, YFSETQ. Germline trimming cut 4 bases from V and 3 bases from J; bases unmatched to any gene: 11. CDR3 size: 17 residues.

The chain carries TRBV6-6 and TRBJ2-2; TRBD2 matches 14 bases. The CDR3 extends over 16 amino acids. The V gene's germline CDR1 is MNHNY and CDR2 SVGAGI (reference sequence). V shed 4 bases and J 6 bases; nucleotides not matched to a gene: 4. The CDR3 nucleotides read TGTGCCAGCAGTTTTGGGACTAGCGGGAGTGCCGGGGAGCTGTTTTTT. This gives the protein CASSFGTSGSAGELFF.